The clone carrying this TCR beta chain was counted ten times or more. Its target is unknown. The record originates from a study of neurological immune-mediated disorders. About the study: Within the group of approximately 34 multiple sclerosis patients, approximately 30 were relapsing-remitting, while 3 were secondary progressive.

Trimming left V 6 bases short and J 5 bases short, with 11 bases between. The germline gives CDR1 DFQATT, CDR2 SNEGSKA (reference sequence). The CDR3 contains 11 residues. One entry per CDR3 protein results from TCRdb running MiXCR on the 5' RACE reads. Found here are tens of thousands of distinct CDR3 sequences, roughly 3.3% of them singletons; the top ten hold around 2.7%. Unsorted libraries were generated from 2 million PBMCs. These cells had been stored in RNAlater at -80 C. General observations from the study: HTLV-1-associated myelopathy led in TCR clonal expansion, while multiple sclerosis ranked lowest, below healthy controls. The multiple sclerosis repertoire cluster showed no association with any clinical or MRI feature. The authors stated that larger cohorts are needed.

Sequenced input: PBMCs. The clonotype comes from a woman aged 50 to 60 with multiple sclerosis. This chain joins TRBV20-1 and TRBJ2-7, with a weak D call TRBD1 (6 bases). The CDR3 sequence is CSATGQNEQYF. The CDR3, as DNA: TGCAGTGCCACCGGACAGAACGAGCAGTACTTC.